These T cell receptor beta chains were read from a single sample in a study of CD8 T cells in ankylosing spondylitis. Using its own MiXCR run on the 5' RACE reads, TCRdb lists one record per CDR3 protein. The table lists fewer than 400,000 distinct CDR3 sequences, roughly 15% of them singletons. The sample consisted of blood, either unsorted or a sorted T cell fraction (not recorded which). These receptors were obtained from a male donor with ankylosing spondylitis or in good health (not recorded which). Each CDR3 is given with its conserved first and last residue. The order of the fields is V gene, clone size, D gene, J gene, CDR3 protein, CDR3 DNA. A D gene is named only where the DNA matches it firmly. Clone size appears in some rows only: once, few, many, or a class for an expanded clone.

v_call: TRBV5-6
clone_size: many
d_call: NA
j_call: TRBJ2-1
cdr3_aa: CASSHRASSYNEQFF
cdr3_nt: TGTGCCAGCAGCCACAGGGCGAGCTCCTACAATGAGCAGTTCTTC

v_call: TRBV11-1
clone_size: NA
d_call: TRBD2
j_call: TRBJ2-7
cdr3_aa: CASSHPGLAGDILSYEQYF
cdr3_nt: TGTGCCAGCAGCCACCCCGGACTAGCGGGTGACATTCTGTCCTACGAGCAGTACTTC

v_call: TRBV20-1
clone_size: many
d_call: NA
j_call: TRBJ1-1
cdr3_aa: CSARGTEAFF
cdr3_nt: TGCAGTGCTAGGGGCACTGAAGCTTTCTTT

v_call: TRBV15
clone_size: NA
d_call: TRBD2
j_call: TRBJ2-7
cdr3_aa: CATSRGLTSGLSYEQYF
cdr3_nt: TGTGCCACCAGCAGAGGCCTAACTAGCGGTCTCTCCTACGAGCAGTACTTC

v_call: TRBV3-1
clone_size: NA
d_call: NA
j_call: TRBJ1-5
cdr3_aa: CASSQEGGWKQPQHF
cdr3_nt: TGTGCCAGCAGCCAGGAGGGGGGCTGGAAACAGCCGCAGCATTTT

v_call: TRBV6-1
clone_size: NA
d_call: NA
j_call: TRBJ1-2
cdr3_aa: CASSEHPHYGYTF
cdr3_nt: TGTGCCAGCAGTGAACACCCCCACTATGGCTACACCTTC

v_call: TRBV20-1
clone_size: few
d_call: TRBD2
j_call: TRBJ2-1
cdr3_aa: CSAIKNVAGGPRNEQFF
cdr3_nt: TGCAGTGCTATTAAAAACGTAGCGGGAGGGCCGAGGAATGAGCAGTTCTTC

v_call: TRBV5-6
clone_size: many
d_call: NA
j_call: TRBJ2-6
cdr3_aa: CASSWALKGANVLTF
cdr3_nt: TGTGCCAGCAGCTGGGCCCTCAAGGGGGCCAACGTCCTGACTTTC

v_call: TRBV3-1
clone_size: NA
d_call: NA
j_call: TRBJ2-6
cdr3_aa: CASSSFPGSGANVLTF
cdr3_nt: TGTGCCAGCAGCTCCTTCCCGGGCTCTGGGGCCAACGTCCTGACTTTC

v_call: TRBV5-6
clone_size: NA
d_call: NA
j_call: TRBJ2-5
cdr3_aa: CASSLGRGAQETQYF
cdr3_nt: TGTGCCAGCAGCTTAGGTCGGGGGGCTCAAGAGACCCAGTACTTC

v_call: TRBV25-1
clone_size: few
d_call: NA
j_call: TRBJ1-3
cdr3_aa: CASSQVAAIYF
cdr3_nt: TGTGCCAGCAGCCAAGTCGCCGCCATATATTTT

v_call: TRBV20-1
clone_size: NA
d_call: NA
j_call: TRBJ1-1
cdr3_aa: CSARDPRGAQAFF
cdr3_nt: TGCAGTGCTAGAGACCCTCGGGGGGCCCAAGCTTTCTTT

v_call: TRBV20-1
clone_size: NA
d_call: NA
j_call: TRBJ2-1
cdr3_aa: CSARTINEQFF
cdr3_nt: TGCAGTGCTAGAACTATCAATGAGCAGTTCTTC

v_call: TRBV2
clone_size: few
d_call: TRBD1
j_call: TRBJ1-5
cdr3_aa: CASSPRQGAQPQHF
cdr3_nt: TGTGCCAGCAGTCCAAGACAGGGGGCTCAGCCCCAGCATTTT

v_call: TRBV4-1
clone_size: NA
d_call: NA
j_call: TRBJ1-6
cdr3_aa: CASSPHNGGLNSPLHF
cdr3_nt: TGCGCCAGCTCACCTCACAATGGGGGCTTAAATTCACCCCTCCACTTT

v_call: TRBV5-1
clone_size: few
d_call: TRBD1
j_call: TRBJ2-1
cdr3_aa: CASSFPDRGHNEQFF
cdr3_nt: TGCGCCAGCAGCTTCCCGGACAGGGGGCACAATGAGCAGTTCTTC

v_call: TRBV18
clone_size: NA
d_call: NA
j_call: TRBJ1-1
cdr3_aa: CASSPREQRRETFF
cdr3_nt: TGTGCCAGCTCTCCCCGGGAACAGAGGAGAGAGACTTTCTTT

v_call: TRBV19
clone_size: few
d_call: NA
j_call: TRBJ1-5
cdr3_aa: CASSLEVTGTNQPQHF
cdr3_nt: TGTGCCAGCAGTCTAGAGGTCACAGGTACGAATCAGCCCCAGCATTTT

v_call: TRBV11-3
clone_size: NA
d_call: TRBD2
j_call: TRBJ2-1
cdr3_aa: CASSSPFSGDNEQFF
cdr3_nt: TGTGCCAGCAGCTCCCCATTCAGCGGGGACAATGAGCAGTTCTTC

v_call: TRBV30
clone_size: NA
d_call: NA
j_call: TRBJ2-5
cdr3_aa: CAWSRVRRYQETQYF
cdr3_nt: TGTGCCTGGAGTCGCGTACGGCGGTACCAAGAGACCCAGTACTTC

v_call: TRBV29-1
clone_size: many
d_call: NA
j_call: TRBJ2-7
cdr3_aa: CSVQGSAEQYF
cdr3_nt: TGCAGCGTTCAGGGGAGCGCCGAGCAGTACTTC

v_call: TRBV27
clone_size: many
d_call: TRBD1
j_call: TRBJ2-6
cdr3_aa: CASRPTGLGANVLTF
cdr3_nt: TGTGCCAGCAGGCCGACAGGGCTCGGGGCCAACGTCCTGACTTTC

v_call: TRBV6-1
clone_size: NA
d_call: NA
j_call: TRBJ1-2
cdr3_aa: CASSEALDRGFGYTF
cdr3_nt: TGTGCCAGCAGTGAAGCGCTGGATCGGGGGTTTGGCTACACCTTC

v_call: TRBV7-9
clone_size: many
d_call: NA
j_call: TRBJ2-2
cdr3_aa: CASQNRAHTGELFF
cdr3_nt: TGTGCCAGCCAAAATAGGGCTCACACCGGGGAGCTGTTTTTT

v_call: TRBV11-2
clone_size: NA
d_call: NA
j_call: TRBJ2-3
cdr3_aa: CASSRAGRMSTDTQYF
cdr3_nt: TGTGCCAGCAGCCGTGCAGGGAGGATGAGCACAGATACGCAGTATTTT

v_call: TRBV2
clone_size: few
d_call: NA
j_call: TRBJ1-1
cdr3_aa: CASIMRPGAEAFF
cdr3_nt: TGTGCCAGCATCATGCGACCAGGCGCTGAAGCTTTCTTT

v_call: TRBV5-1
clone_size: many
d_call: TRBD2
j_call: TRBJ2-1
cdr3_aa: CASRGTSVYNEQFF
cdr3_nt: TGCGCCAGCAGGGGGACTAGCGTTTACAATGAGCAGTTCTTC

v_call: TRBV27
clone_size: NA
d_call: TRBD2
j_call: TRBJ2-1
cdr3_aa: CASSELAGGRNEQFF
cdr3_nt: TGTGCCAGCAGTGAGCTAGCGGGGGGGCGGAATGAGCAGTTCTTC

v_call: TRBV7-9
clone_size: many
d_call: NA
j_call: TRBJ1-1
cdr3_aa: CASSLGPDTEAFF
cdr3_nt: TGTGCCAGCAGCTTAGGTCCGGACACTGAAGCTTTCTTT

v_call: TRBV5-1
clone_size: few
d_call: NA
j_call: TRBJ2-3
cdr3_aa: CASSLDGGLITDTQYF
cdr3_nt: TGCGCCAGCAGCTTGGATGGGGGGCTGATCACAGATACGCAGTATTTT

v_call: TRBV7-2
clone_size: NA
d_call: NA
j_call: TRBJ1-2
cdr3_aa: CASSLEALASYTF
cdr3_nt: TGTGCCAGCAGCTTAGAGGCCCTGGCAAGCTACACCTTC

v_call: TRBV7-9
clone_size: many
d_call: NA
j_call: TRBJ2-5
cdr3_aa: CASSPTGYGSEETQYF
cdr3_nt: TGTGCCAGCAGCCCGACAGGCTACGGGAGCGAAGAGACCCAGTACTTC

v_call: TRBV29-1
clone_size: few
d_call: TRBD1
j_call: TRBJ1-1
cdr3_aa: CSVRQGGGEAFF
cdr3_nt: TGCAGCGTTAGACAGGGGGGAGGTGAAGCTTTCTTT

v_call: TRBV15
clone_size: many
d_call: TRBD2
j_call: TRBJ2-1
cdr3_aa: CATSRDRGLAGALGQFF
cdr3_nt: TGTGCCACCAGCAGAGATCGAGGACTAGCGGGGGCCCTCGGGCAGTTCTTC

v_call: TRBV5-1
clone_size: many
d_call: NA
j_call: TRBJ1-4
cdr3_aa: CASSAFNSATNEKLFF
cdr3_nt: TGCGCCAGCAGCGCTTTTAACAGCGCAACTAATGAAAAACTGTTTTTT

v_call: TRBV18
clone_size: many
d_call: NA
j_call: TRBJ1-4
cdr3_aa: CASSAGEKLFF
cdr3_nt: TGTGCCAGCTCGGCGGGTGAAAAACTGTTTTTT

v_call: TRBV5-1
clone_size: few
d_call: NA
j_call: TRBJ2-7
cdr3_aa: CASSHTQGPYEQYF
cdr3_nt: TGCGCCAGCAGCCATACTCAGGGCCCCTACGAGCAGTACTTC

v_call: TRBV5-1
clone_size: few
d_call: TRBD1
j_call: TRBJ2-3
cdr3_aa: CASSTGQAYTDTQYF
cdr3_nt: TGCGCCAGCAGCACGGGACAGGCGTACACAGATACGCAGTATTTT

v_call: TRBV10-3
clone_size: many
d_call: NA
j_call: TRBJ2-1
cdr3_aa: CAITNEASYNEQFF
cdr3_nt: TGTGCCATCACCAACGAGGCCTCCTACAATGAGCAGTTCTTC

v_call: TRBV4-2
clone_size: NA
d_call: NA
j_call: TRBJ1-3
cdr3_aa: CASSQNYGTRGGTIYF
cdr3_nt: TGTGCCAGCAGCCAGAACTACGGGACACGCGGTGGCACCATATATTTT

v_call: TRBV3-1
clone_size: few
d_call: TRBD1
j_call: TRBJ1-6
cdr3_aa: CASSELGQGNSPLHF
cdr3_nt: TGTGCCAGCAGCGAGCTGGGACAGGGCAATTCACCCCTCCACTTT

v_call: TRBV5-1
clone_size: many
d_call: NA
j_call: TRBJ2-1
cdr3_aa: CASSLQGLSSYNEQFF
cdr3_nt: TGCGCCAGCAGCTTGCAGGGCCTCAGCTCCTACAATGAGCAGTTCTTC

v_call: TRBV29-1
clone_size: few
d_call: NA
j_call: TRBJ2-3
cdr3_aa: CSVGTGSTDTQYF
cdr3_nt: TGCAGCGTGGGCACAGGGTCGACAGATACGCAGTATTTT

v_call: TRBV7-8
clone_size: NA
d_call: TRBD2
j_call: TRBJ2-1
cdr3_aa: CASSSFTSERDNEQFF
cdr3_nt: TGTGCCAGCAGTTCTTTTACTAGCGAGAGGGACAATGAGCAGTTCTTC

v_call: TRBV20-1
clone_size: NA
d_call: TRBD1
j_call: TRBJ2-7
cdr3_aa: CSASRAGGSYEQYF
cdr3_nt: TGCAGTGCTAGTAGGGCAGGGGGCTCCTACGAGCAGTACTTC

v_call: TRBV5-1
clone_size: NA
d_call: NA
j_call: TRBJ1-1
cdr3_aa: CASSLDRGWVNTEAFF
cdr3_nt: TGCGCCAGCAGCTTGGACCGGGGATGGGTGAACACTGAAGCTTTCTTT